These T cell receptor beta chains were read from a single sample in a study of shared T cell receptors in the human thymus. Using immunoSEQ multiplex PCR, the repertoire was profiled, and TCRdb retains in-frame clones only, with some absent. This table holds approximately 68,000 clones, 90% to 95% found once. Sequenced material: thymocytes. The receptors were sampled from a human donor. The CDR3 runs from the conserved cysteine through the conserved F or W. Fields, in order: J gene, V gene, D gene, clone size, CDR3 DNA, CDR3 protein. The D gene is left open where the match is weak. Some rows have no size entry. The others give once, few or many, or a class for an expanded clone.

TRBJ2-3 | TRBV25-1 | NA | NA | TGTGCCAGCAGGAGAAGACAGGTTGGCGTTGGCACAGATACGCAGTATTTT | CASRRRQVGVGTDTQYF
TRBJ2-3 | TRBV18 | NA | NA | TGTGCCAGCTCACCTGTTCTGGGGGCTGCTCTCACAGATACGCAGTATTTT | CASSPVLGAALTDTQYF
TRBJ1-5 | TRBV15 | NA | once | TGTGCCACCAGCAGAGTCGGTAGAGATAGCAATCAGCCCCAGCATTTT | CATSRVGRDSNQPQHF
TRBJ1-2 | TRBV5-1 | TRBD1 | NA | TGCGCCAGCAGCTTAATCGGGACAGGGGTCTATGGCTACACCTTC | CASSLIGTGVYGYTF
TRBJ2-5 | TRBV4-3 | TRBD2 | NA | TGCGCCAGCAGCCAAAAAGCCGGGAAAAGCGGGGGGGCGGAGACCCAGTACTTC | CASSQKAGKSGGAETQYF
TRBJ2-2 | TRBV2 | NA | NA | TGTGCCAGCAGTCGGACAGCCATCACCGGGGAGCTGTTTTTT | CASSRTAITGELFF
TRBJ2-3 | TRBV7-2 | NA | NA | TGTGCCAGCAGCGCACCCTATGACCGCTTCACAGATACGCAGTATTTT | CASSAPYDRFTDTQYF
TRBJ2-5 | TRBV7-2 | NA | once | TGTGCCAGCAGCCCTGAGGAGGGGGGGATACAAGAGACCCAGTACTTC | CASSPEEGGIQETQYF
TRBJ2-3 | TRBV14 | NA | NA | TGTGCCAGCAGCCCAAGTCTGGCGGGCGTCACAGATACGCAGTATTTT | CASSPSLAGVTDTQYF
TRBJ2-5 | TRBV5-4 | TRBD2 | NA | TGTGCCAGCAGCTCCACTAGCGGGGGGGTCCAAGAGACCCAGTACTTC | CASSSTSGGVQETQYF